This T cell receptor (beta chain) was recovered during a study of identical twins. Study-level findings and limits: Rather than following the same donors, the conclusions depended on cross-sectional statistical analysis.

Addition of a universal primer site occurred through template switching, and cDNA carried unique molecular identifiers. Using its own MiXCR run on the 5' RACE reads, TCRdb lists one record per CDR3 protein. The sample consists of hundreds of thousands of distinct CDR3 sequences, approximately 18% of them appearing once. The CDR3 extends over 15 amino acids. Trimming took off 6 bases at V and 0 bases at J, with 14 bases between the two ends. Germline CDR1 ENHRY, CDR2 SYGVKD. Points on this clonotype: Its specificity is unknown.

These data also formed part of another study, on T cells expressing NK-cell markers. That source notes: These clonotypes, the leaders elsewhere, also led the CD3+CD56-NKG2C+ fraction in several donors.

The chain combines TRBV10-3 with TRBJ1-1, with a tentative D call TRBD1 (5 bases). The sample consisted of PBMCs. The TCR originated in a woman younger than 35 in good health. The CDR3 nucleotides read TGTGCCATCAGCGCCTTCAAGGGGATGAACACTGAAGCTTTCTTT. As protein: CAISAFKGMNTEAFF.